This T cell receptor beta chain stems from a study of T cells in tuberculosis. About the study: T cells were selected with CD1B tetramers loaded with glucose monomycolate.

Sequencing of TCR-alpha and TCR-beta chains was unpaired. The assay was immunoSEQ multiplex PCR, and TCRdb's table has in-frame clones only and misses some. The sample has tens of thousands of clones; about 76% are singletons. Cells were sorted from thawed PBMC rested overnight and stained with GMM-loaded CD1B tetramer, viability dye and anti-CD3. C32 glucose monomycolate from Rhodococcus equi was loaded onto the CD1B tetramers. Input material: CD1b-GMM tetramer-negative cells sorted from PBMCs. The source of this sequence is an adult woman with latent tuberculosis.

The chain's CDR3 is CASSPPGQKYTIYF. Written as DNA, the CDR3 is TGTGCCAGCTCACCACCCGGACAGAAGTACACCATATATTTT. The rearrangement uses TRBV18 and TRBJ1-3; D perhaps matches TRBD1 (6 bases). This CDR3 is 14 amino acids long. Trimming left V 0 bases short and J 8 bases short, with 11 bases between. Germline CDR1 is KGHSH and CDR2 is LQKENI.